This TCR beta chain is drawn from a study of blood T cell repertoires in COVID-19 (dated by TCRdb to the early 2020s). Background for the entire study: Samples from collaborators originated in the United States, Italy and Spain and spanned both the acute and convalescent phases of COVID-19. The material from the prospective study consisted of cDNA or gDNA derived from T cells, B-cell-depleted T cells, or PBMCs. Deeply sampled blood TCRbeta repertoires from subjects exposed to, actively infected with, or recovered from COVID-19 were included in the dataset. The repertoires were released in a freely available public database intended as a resource for research on the immune response to SARS-CoV-2. The samples were drawn from two sources: the first 160 participants of the ongoing ImmuneRACE study, and fewer than 1,500 subjects contributed by 6 global collaborators. The sample metadata nearly always contained a de-identified subject ID, COVID-19 status, age in years and sex. HLA class I and class II types, where available, came from metadata supplied by the sample provider rather than from assay-based typing.

The immunoSEQ Assay, a bias-controlled multiplex PCR, was used to amplify TCRbeta CDR3 regions from genomic DNA. As for the original processing: Nucleated cell counts per sample were estimated from amplification of reference gene primers within the assay. To quantify the absolute abundance of each unique TCRbeta CDR3 rearrangement, sequence reads were collapsed and filtered. For each sample, productive Simpson clonality was calculated as the square root of Simpson's diversity index across productive rearrangements. In its TCRdb copy, this immuneACCESS table keeps in-frame sequences only and misses some clones. Where compared with another copy, unresolved V genes explain less than half of these, and the others have no known cause. That table gives V, J and clone size, and the DNA gave D and trimming. The sample table contains a few hundred thousand clones; only one count was recorded for roughly 85% of them. The ten largest clones take up around 6.9% of the sample.

The collaborating institutions used their own protocols to collect whole blood in K2EDTA tubes. For TCRbeta analysis, collaborator samples were shipped as frozen whole blood, as isolated PBMCs, or as DNA extracted from either sample type. The CDR3, cysteine through phenylalanine, is 16 amino acids long. Just the 48-base CDR3 DNA is kept, in frame starting at base 1. The germline V gene provides CDR1 KGHDR and CDR2 SFDVKD. Trimming takes 1 base off V and 3 bases off J; junction bases not matched to a gene: 4. Comment on this clone: The clone's antigen remains unknown. Base qualities are missing; no much larger clone stands one base away.

Overall results and qualifications from the work: Clinical and demographic metadata were provided uncurated, with the amount varying by source and participant.

This sequence was found in a human donor in a cohort sampled during active COVID-19. The source material was peripheral blood. The V and J genes are TRBV24-1 and TRBJ2-1; 8 middle bases align to TRBD1. The DNA reads as follows: TGTGCCACCAGTGATTTAGGGACAGGAGTCTACAATGAGCAGTTCTTC. Its translation is CATSDLGTGVYNEQFF.